The text below deals with one TCR beta chain. This sample stems from a study of blood T cell repertoires in COVID-19. Profiling relied on immunoSEQ multiplex PCR, and the TCRdb table lists in-frame clones only, not all of them. Counted here are some 210,000 clones, 92% occurring once; the ten biggest clones make up approximately 0.77%. Patients at the Seattle site were enrolled during active infection and followed longitudinally. The CDR3 totals 11 residues. V lost 7 bases to trimming and J lost 9 bases, with 9 bases between them. Looked up from germline, CDR1 is KGHDR and CDR2 is SFDVKD. Specimen: peripheral blood. This sequence originates from a man aged 60-69 years with COVID-19, enrolled during active disease. This chain joins TRBV24-1 and TRBJ2-1, with D hard to call. CDR3 DNA sequence: TGTGCCACCAGGGATGGCGGTGAGCAGTTCTTC. It specifies CATRDGGEQFF.